This T cell receptor beta chain was sequenced during a study of blood T cell repertoires in COVID-19. Study information: Acute and convalescent COVID-19 samples came from the United States, Italy and Spain.

The germline V gene encodes CDR1 SGHRS and CDR2 YFSETQ. This CDR3 is 20 amino acids long. V was pared by 0 bases and J by 1 base, with 14 bases of the junction left unmatched. The repertoire was sequenced with immunoSEQ multiplex PCR; TCRdb's copy has only in-frame clones and lacks some. The sample shows approximately 350,000 clones, about 90% of them seen only once. J is TRBJ2-5 and V is TRBV5-1; 11 positions match TRBD1. This TCR was sampled from a woman aged 25 to 39 who had recovered from COVID-19. The sequencing input was PBMCs or T cells enriched from blood (not recorded which). The CDR3: CASSLGRGSGTGGTQETQYF. The CDR3 DNA follows: TGCGCCAGCAGCTTGGGAAGAGGCTCGGGGACAGGGGGGACCCAAGAGACCCAGTACTTC.